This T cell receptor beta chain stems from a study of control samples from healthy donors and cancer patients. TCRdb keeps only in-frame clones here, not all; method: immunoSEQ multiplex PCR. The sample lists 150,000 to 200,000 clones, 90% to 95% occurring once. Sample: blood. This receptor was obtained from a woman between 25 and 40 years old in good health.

CDR3 DNA sequence: TGCGCCAGCAGGAGAGGAACAGGGGAGACTGAAGCTTTCTTT. Translating it yields CASRRGTGETEAFF. The chain is built from TRBV5-1 and TRBJ1-1; 7 nucleotides align to TRBD1. Germline V gene sequence: CDR1 SGHRS, CDR2 YFSETQ. The V and J ends lost 5 bases and 5 bases, in that order; junction bases with no gene match: 9. The length of the CDR3 is 14 residues. Complete variable domain (other parts from reference TRBV5-1 and TRBJ1-1): KAGVTQTPRYLIKTRGQQVTLSCSPISGHRSVSWYQQTPGQGLQFLFEYFSETQRNKGNFPGRFSGRQFSNSRSEMNVSTLELGDSALYLCASRRGTGETEAFFGQGTRLTVV.